This paragraph covers one T cell receptor beta chain sequence. Antigen specificity is unknown. Each case's diagnosis was confirmed by two pathologists on H&E. The data originate from a study of immune evolution from preneoplasia to lung adenocarcinoma. Germline V gene lookup returns CDR1 LNHDA and CDR2 SQIVND (reference sequence). Trimming took 1 base from V and 4 from J, leaving 8 bases between them. The CDR3 covers 14 residues. Whole-study results and caveats: From normal lung to invasive adenocarcinoma, top clone frequencies appeared to decrease. Later-stage lesions seemingly showed higher T cell density and diversity than normal lung.

Using immunoSEQ multiplex PCR, the repertoire was profiled, and TCRdb retains in-frame clones only, with some absent. The sample consists of around 6,000 clones, almost 80% of them appearing once. Sequenced material: FFPE minimally invasive lung adenocarcinoma tissue. This receptor was taken from a person aged 60-80 years with lung adenocarcinoma. This rearrangement joins TRBV19 to TRBJ2-1; D is possibly TRBD2 (6 bases). As DNA, the CDR3 is TGTGCCAGTAGTATAGTAGCGGAGTACAATGAGCAGTTCTTC. Protein: CASSIVAEYNEQFF.